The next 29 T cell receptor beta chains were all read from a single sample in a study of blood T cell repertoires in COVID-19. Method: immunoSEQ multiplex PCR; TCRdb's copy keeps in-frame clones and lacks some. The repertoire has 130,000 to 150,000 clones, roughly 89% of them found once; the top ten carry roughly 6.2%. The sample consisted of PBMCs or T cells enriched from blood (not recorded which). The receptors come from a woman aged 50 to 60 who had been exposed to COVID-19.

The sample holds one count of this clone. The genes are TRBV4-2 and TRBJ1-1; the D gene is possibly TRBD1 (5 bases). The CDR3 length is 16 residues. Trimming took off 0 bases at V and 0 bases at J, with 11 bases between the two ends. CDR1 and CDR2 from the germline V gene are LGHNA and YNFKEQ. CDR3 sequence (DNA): TGTGCCAGCAGCCAAGATTGGGCGGGACTGAACACTGAAGCTTTCTTT. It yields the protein CASSQDWAGLNTEAFF.

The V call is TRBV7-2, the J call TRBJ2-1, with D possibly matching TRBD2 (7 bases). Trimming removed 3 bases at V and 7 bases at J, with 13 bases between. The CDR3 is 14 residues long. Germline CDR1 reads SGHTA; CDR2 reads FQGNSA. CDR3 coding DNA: TGTGCCAGCAGCTTTGGGGGGGCGCGAAATGAGCAGTTCTTC. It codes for CASSFGGARNEQFF.

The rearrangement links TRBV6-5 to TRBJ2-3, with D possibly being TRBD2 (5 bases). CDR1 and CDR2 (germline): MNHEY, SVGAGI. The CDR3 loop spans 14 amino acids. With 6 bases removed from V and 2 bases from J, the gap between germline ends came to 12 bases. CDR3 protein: CASRGAGLTDTQYF. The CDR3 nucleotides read TGTGCCAGCAGGGGAGCAGGACTCACAGATACGCAGTATTTT.

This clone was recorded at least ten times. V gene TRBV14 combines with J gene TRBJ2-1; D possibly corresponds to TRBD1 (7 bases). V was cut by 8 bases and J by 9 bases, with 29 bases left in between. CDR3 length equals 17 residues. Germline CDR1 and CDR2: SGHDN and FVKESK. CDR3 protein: CASALAGGLSSPIEQFF. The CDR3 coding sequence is TGTGCCAGCGCGTTGGCAGGGGGACTTTCTTCCCCGATTGAGCAGTTCTTC.

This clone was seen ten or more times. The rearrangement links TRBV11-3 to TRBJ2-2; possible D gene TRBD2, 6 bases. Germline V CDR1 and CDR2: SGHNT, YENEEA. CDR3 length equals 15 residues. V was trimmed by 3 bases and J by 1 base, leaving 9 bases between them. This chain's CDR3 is CASSFGRGNTGELFF. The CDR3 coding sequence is TGTGCCAGCAGCTTCGGGAGAGGGAACACCGGGGAGCTGTTTTTT.

The CDR3 DNA sequence: TGTGCCAGTAAAAGTGGACAGGTGTACACCGGGGAGCTGTTTTTT. This codes for CASKSGQVYTGELFF. The chain joins TRBV6-5 to TRBJ2-2; 7 nucleotides match TRBD1. Per the germline V gene, CDR1 is MNHEY and CDR2 is SVGAGI. The CDR3 is 15 amino acids. The junction had 10 bases not matched to a gene; V was cut back by 9 bases and J by 3 bases.

The CDR3 reads CASSYPGVDTQYF. In DNA form, the CDR3 reads TGTGCCAGCAGTTACCCCGGGGTTGATACGCAGTATTTT. This chain joins TRBV6-5 and TRBJ2-3, with D tentatively TRBD2 (5 bases). CDR1 is MNHEY, CDR2 SVGAGI, per germline. The CDR3 totals 13 residues. The V end was cut by 2 bases, the J end by 6 bases, with 9 bases between.

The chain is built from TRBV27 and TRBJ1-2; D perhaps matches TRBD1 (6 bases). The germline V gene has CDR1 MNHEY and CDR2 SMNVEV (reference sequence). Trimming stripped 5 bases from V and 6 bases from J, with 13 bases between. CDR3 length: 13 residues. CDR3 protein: CASSPYREHGYTF. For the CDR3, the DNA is TGTGCCAGCAGTCCATACAGGGAACATGGCTACACCTTC.

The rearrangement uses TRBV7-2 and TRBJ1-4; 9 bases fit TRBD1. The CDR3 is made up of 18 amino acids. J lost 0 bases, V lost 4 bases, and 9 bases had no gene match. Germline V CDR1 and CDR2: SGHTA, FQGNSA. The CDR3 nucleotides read TGTGCCAGCAGCTCACAGGGGGCGACCGCTGCAACTAATGAAAAACTGTTTTTT. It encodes CASSSQGATAATNEKLFF.

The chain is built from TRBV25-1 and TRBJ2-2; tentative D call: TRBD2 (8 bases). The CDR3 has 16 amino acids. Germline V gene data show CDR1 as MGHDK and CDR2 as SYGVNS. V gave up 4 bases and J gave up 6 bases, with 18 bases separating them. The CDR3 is CASSGPGLGGPGELFF. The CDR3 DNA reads TGTGCCAGCAGTGGTCCGGGACTAGGGGGCCCCGGGGAGCTGTTTTTT.

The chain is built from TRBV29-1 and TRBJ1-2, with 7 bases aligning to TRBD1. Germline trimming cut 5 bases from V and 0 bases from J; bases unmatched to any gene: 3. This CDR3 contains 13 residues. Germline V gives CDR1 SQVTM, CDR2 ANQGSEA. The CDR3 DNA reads TGCAGCGTTCCCGGGACAGCTAACTATGGCTACACCTTC. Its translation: CSVPGTANYGYTF.

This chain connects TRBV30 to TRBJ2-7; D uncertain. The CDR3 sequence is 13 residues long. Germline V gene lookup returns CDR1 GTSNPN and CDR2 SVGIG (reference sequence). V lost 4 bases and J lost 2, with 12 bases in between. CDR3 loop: CAWTRGRTYEQYF. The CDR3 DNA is TGTGCCTGGACACGCGGTCGAACCTACGAGCAGTACTTC.

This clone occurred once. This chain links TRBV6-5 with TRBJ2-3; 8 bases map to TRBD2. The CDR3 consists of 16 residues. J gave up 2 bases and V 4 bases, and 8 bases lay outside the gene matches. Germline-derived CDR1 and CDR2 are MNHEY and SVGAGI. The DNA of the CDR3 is TGTGCCAGCAGTTTAAGGGCGGGGGGAAACACAGATACGCAGTATTTT. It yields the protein CASSLRAGGNTDTQYF.

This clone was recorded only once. For the CDR3, the DNA is TGTGCCAGCAGCTCCATACAGGGGGCGTTGGGGGAGACCCAGTACTTC. Protein: CASSSIQGALGETQYF. This chain joins TRBV5-8 and TRBJ2-5; 9 nucleotides align to TRBD1. The germline CDR1 and CDR2 sequences are SGHTS and YDEGEE. CDR3 length: 16 residues. Trimming at V came to 3 bases and at J to 5 bases, leaving 11 bases not matched to a gene.

CDR3 loop: CASSPPGGEQYF. The CDR3 DNA reads TGTGCCAGCAGCCCTCCGGGGGGGGAGCAGTACTTC. This chain links TRBV27 with TRBJ2-7; 8 bases align to TRBD2. The CDR3 runs to 12 residues. V lost 6 bases to trimming and J lost 7 bases; unmatched junction nucleotides: 5. Germline assignment: CDR1 MNHEY and CDR2 SMNVEV (reference sequence).

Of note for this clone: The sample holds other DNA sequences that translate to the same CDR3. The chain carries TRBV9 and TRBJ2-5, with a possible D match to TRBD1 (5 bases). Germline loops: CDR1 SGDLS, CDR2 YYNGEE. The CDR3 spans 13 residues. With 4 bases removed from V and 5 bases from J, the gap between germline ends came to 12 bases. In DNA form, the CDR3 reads TGTGCCAGCAGCCCAAGGGGTGGGGAGACCCAGTACTTC. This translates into CASSPRGGETQYF.

CDR3 DNA: TGTGCCAGCCAGGACAGTCGAACTGAAGCTTTCTTT. Amino acids: CASQDSRTEAFF. The chain recombines TRBV27 with TRBJ1-1; D may be TRBD1 (6 bases). In germline, CDR1 is MNHEY, CDR2 SMNVEV (reference sequence). Between the trimmed V and J ends, which lost 8 bases and 5 bases, there was a span of 12 bases. CDR3 size: 12 residues.

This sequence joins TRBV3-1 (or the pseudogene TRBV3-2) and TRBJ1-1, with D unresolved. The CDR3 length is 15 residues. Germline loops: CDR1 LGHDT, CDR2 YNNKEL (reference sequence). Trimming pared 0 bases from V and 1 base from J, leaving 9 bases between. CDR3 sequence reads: CASSQDAGWNTEAFF. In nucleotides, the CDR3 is TGTGCCAGCAGCCAAGATGCGGGGTGGAACACTGAAGCTTTCTTT.

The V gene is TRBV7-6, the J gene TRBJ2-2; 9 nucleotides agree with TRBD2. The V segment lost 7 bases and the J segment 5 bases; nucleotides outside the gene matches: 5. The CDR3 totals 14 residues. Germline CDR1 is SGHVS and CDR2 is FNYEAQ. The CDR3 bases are TGTGCCAGCACCTCGCGGGGGGGAACCGGGGAGCTGTTTTTT. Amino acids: CASTSRGGTGELFF.

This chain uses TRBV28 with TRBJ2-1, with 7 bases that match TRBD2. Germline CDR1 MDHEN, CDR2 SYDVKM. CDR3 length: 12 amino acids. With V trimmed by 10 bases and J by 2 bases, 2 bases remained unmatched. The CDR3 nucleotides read TGTGCCACCGGACTAGCCTACAATGAGCAGTTCTTC. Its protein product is CATGLAYNEQFF.

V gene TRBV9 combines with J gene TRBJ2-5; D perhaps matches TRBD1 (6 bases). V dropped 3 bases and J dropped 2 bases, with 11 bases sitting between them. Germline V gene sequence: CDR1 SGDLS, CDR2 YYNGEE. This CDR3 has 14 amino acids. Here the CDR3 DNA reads TGTGCCAGCAGCGAGAGGACAGAACAAGAGACCCAGTACTTC. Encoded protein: CASSERTEQETQYF. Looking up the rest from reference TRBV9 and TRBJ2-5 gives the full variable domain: DSGVTQTPKHLITATGQRVTLRCSPRSGDLSVYWYQQSLDQGLQFLIQYYNGEERAKGNILERFSAQQFPDLHSELNLSSLELGDSALYFCASSERTEQETQYFGPGTRLLVL.

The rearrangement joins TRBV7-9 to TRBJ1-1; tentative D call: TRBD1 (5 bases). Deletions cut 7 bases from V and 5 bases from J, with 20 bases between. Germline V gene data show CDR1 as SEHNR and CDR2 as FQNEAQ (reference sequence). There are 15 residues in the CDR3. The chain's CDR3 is CASTGGGRLWTEAFF. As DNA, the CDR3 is TGTGCCAGCACCGGGGGAGGTAGGTTGTGGACTGAAGCTTTCTTT.

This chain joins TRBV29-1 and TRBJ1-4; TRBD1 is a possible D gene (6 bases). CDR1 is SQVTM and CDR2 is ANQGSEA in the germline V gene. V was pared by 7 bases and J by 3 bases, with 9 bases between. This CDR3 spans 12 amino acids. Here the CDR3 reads CSATGPNEKLFF. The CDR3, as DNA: TGCAGCGCTACAGGGCCTAATGAAAAACTGTTTTTT.

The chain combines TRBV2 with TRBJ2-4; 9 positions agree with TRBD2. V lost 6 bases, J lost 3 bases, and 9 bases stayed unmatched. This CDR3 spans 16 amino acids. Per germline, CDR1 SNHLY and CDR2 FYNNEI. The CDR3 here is CASSPPAGGYKNIQYF. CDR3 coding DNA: TGTGCCAGCAGCCCCCCAGCGGGAGGTTACAAAAACATTCAGTACTTC.

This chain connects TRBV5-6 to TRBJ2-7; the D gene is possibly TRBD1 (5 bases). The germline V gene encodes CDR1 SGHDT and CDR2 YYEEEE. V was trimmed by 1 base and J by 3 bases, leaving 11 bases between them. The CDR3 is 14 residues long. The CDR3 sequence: CASSLPPGRYEQYF. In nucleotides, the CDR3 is TGTGCCAGCAGCTTGCCGCCAGGGCGCTACGAGCAGTACTTC. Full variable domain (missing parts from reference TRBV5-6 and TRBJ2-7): DAGVTQSPTHLIKTRGQQVTLRCSPKSGHDTVSWYQQALGQGPQFIFQYYEEEERQRGNFPDRFSGHQFPNYSSELNVNALLLGDSALYLCASSLPPGRYEQYFGPGTRLTVT.

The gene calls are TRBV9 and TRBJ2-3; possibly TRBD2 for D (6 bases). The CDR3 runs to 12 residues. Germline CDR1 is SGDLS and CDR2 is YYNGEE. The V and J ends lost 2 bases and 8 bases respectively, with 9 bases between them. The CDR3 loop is CASSVPEGTQYF. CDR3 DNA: TGTGCCAGCAGCGTGCCGGAGGGTACGCAGTATTTT.

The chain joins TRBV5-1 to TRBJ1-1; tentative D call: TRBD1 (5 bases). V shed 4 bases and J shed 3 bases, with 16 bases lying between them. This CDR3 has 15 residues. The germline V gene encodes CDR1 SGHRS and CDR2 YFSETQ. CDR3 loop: CASSPGGGADTEAFF. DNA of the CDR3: TGCGCCAGCAGCCCTGGGGGAGGGGCGGACACTGAAGCTTTCTTT.

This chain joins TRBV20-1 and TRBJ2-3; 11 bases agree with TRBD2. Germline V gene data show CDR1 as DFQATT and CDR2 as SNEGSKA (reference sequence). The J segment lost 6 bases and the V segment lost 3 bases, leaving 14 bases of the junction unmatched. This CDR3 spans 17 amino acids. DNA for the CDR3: TGCAGTGCTAGTCGAGAGGGACTAGCGGAGCGTAAGGATACGCAGTATTTT. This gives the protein CSASREGLAERKDTQYF.

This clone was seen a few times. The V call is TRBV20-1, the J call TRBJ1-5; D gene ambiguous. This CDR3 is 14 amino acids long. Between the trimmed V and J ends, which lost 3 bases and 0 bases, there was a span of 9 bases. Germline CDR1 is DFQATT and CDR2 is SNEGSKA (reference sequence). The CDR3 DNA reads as TGCAGTGCTAGTGGGCCAGGTAGCAATCAGCCCCAGCATTTT. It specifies CSASGPGSNQPQHF.